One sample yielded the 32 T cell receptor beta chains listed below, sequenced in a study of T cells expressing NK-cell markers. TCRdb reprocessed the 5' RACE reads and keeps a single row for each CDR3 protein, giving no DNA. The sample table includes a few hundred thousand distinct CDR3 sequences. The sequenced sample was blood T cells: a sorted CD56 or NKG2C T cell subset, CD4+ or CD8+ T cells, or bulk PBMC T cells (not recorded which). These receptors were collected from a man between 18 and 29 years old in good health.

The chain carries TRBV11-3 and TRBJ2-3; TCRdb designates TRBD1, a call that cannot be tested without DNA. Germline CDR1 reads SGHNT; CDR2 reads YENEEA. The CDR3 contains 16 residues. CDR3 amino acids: CASSLGQGLSTDTQYF.

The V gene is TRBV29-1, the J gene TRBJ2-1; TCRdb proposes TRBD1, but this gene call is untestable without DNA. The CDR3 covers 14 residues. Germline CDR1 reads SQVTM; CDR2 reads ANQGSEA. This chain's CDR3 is CSVGSGTNYNEQFF.

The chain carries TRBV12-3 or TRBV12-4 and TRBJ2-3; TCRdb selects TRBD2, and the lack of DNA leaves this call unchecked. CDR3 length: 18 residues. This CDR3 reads CASTRRTLAGGSTDTQYF.

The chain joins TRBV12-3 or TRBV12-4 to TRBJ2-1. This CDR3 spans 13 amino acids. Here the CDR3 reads CASSLQRYNEQFF.

CDR3: CSARLVTAEQYF. The rearrangement uses TRBV20-1 and TRBJ2-7; TCRdb picks TRBD2, but there is no DNA to check that call. Germline values: CDR1 DFQATT, CDR2 SNEGSKA (reference sequence). The CDR3 covers 12 residues.

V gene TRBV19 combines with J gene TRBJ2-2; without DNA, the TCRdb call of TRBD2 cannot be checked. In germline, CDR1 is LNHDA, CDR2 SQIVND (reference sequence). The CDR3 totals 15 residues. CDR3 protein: CASSTTSATGGELFF.

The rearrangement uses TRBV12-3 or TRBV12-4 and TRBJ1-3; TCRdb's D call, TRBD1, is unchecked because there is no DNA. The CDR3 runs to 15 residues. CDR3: CASSLTGDSGNTIYF.

The CDR3 sequence: CATHGGSDTQYF. The rearrangement uses TRBV7-2 and TRBJ2-3; TCRdb's assignment of TRBD1 cannot be checked, as there is no DNA. Germline V gives CDR1 SGHTA, CDR2 FQGNSA. The CDR3 covers 12 residues.

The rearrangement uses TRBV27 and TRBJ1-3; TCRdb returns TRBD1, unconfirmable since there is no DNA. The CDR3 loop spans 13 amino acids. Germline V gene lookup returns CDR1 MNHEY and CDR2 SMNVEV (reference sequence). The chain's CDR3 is CASAPFRGNTIYF.

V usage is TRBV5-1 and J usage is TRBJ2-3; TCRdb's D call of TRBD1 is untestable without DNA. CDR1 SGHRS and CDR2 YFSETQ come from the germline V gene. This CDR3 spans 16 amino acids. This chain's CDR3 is CASSLARDRHTDTQYF.

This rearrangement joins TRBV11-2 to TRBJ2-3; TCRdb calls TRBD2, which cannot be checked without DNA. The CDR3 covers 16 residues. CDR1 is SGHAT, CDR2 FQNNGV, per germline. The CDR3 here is CASSLGLASDTDTQYF.

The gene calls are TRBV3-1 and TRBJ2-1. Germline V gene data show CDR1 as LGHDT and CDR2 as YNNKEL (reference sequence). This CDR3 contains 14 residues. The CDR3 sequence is CASSQDQTVNEQFF.

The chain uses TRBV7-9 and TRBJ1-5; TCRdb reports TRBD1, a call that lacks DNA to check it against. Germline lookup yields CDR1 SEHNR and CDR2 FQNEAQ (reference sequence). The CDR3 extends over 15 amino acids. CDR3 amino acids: CASSLDGMINQPQHF.

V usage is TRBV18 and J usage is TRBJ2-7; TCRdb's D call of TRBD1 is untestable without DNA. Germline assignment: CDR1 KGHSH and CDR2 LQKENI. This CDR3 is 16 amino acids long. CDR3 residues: CASSPLGGGANYEQYF.

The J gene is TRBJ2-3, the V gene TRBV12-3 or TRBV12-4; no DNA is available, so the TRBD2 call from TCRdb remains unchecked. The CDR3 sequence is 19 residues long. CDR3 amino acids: CASSLRAGTSGDSTDTQYF.

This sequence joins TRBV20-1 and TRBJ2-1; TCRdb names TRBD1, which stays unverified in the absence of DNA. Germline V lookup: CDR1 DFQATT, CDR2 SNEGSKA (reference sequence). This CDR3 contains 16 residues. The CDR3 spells CSAPPGGIDAYNEQFF.

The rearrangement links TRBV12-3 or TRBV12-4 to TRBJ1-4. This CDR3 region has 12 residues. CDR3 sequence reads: CARPTANEKLFF.

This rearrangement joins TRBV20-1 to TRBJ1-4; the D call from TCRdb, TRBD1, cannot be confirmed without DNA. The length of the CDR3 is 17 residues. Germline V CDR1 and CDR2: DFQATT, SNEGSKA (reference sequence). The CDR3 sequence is CSAQFPGQGSMIEKLFF.

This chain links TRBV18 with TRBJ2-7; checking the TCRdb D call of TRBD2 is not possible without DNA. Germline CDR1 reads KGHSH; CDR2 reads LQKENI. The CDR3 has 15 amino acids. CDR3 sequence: CASSPRDWSSYEQYF. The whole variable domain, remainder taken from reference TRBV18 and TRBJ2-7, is NAGVMQNPRHLVRRRGQEARLRCSPMKGHSHVYWYRQLPEEGLKFMVYLQKENIIDESGMPKERFSAEFPKEGPSILRIQQVVRGDSAAYFCASSPRDWSSYEQYFGPGTRLTVT.

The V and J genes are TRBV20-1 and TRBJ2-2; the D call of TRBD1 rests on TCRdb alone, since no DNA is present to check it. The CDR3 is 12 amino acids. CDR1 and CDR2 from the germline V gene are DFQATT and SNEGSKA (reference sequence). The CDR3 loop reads CSLGRGSGELFF.

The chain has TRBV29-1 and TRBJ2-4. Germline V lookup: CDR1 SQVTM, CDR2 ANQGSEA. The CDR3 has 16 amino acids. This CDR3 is CSVLGSREVAKNIQYF.

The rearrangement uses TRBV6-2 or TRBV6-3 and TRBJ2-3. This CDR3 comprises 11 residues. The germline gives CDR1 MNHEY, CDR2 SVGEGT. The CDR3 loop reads CASSRPTSQYF.

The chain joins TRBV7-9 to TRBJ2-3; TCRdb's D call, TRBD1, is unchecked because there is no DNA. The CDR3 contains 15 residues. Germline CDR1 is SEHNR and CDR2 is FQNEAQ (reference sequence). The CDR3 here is CASSLVGPRTDTQYF.

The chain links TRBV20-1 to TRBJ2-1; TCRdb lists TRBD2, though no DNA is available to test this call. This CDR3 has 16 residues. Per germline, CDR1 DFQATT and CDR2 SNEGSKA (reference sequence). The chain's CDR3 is CSANSRGSGTSNEQFF.

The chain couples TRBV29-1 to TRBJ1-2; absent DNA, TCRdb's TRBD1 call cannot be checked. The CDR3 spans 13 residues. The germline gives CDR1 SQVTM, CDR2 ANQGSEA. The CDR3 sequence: CSVERTGTRGYTF.

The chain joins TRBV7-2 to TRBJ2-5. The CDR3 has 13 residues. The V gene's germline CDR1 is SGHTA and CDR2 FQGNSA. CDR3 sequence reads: CASSLQEQETQYF.

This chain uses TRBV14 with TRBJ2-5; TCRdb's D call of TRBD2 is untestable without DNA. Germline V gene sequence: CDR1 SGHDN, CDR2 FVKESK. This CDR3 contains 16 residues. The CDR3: CASSHLPPGLEETQYF.

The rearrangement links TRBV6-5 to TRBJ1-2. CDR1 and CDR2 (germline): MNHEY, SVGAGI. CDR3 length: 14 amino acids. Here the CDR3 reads CASSSYPDRRSYTF.

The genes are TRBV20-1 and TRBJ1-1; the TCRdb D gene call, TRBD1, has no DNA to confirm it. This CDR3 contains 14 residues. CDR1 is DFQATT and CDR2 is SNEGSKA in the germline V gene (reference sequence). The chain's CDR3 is CSASSQGVGTEAFF.

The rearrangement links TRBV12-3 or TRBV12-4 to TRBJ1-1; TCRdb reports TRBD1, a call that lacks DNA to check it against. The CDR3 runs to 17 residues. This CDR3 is CASTHRAGGAQRTEAFF.

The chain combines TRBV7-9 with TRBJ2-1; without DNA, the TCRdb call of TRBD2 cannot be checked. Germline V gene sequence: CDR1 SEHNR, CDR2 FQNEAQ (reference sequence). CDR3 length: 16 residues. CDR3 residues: CASSLPGTSGQNEQFF.

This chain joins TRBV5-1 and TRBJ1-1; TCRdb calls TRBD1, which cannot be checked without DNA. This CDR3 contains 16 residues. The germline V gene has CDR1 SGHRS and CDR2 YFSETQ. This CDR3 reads CASSDRGVRMNTEAFF.